The clone carrying this TCR beta chain was seen more than once but under ten times. The sample belongs to a study of T-cell reconstitution after alpha-beta-depleted transplantation in children. This CDR3 has 13 amino acids. The V end lost 6 bases, the J end lost 5 bases, and 12 bases lay between the germline ends. Germline V gene data show CDR1 as ENHRY and CDR2 as SYGVKD. This sample's TCRbeta library carried unique molecular identifier barcodes. TCRdb used MiXCR to reprocess the PCR reads, holding one entry per CDR3 protein. The sample holds fewer than 400,000 distinct CDR3 sequences, roughly 21% seen once.

The TCR was taken from a human donor who donated a stem cell graft to a child with acute myeloid leukemia. The sequenced sample was PBMCs from the stem cell graft donor, obtained from the stem cell graft. The rearrangement joins TRBV10-3 to TRBJ2-3, with D uncertain. The CDR3 here is CAISNSQGDTQYF. In DNA form, the CDR3 reads TGTGCCATCAGCAACTCCCAAGGAGATACGCAGTATTTT.